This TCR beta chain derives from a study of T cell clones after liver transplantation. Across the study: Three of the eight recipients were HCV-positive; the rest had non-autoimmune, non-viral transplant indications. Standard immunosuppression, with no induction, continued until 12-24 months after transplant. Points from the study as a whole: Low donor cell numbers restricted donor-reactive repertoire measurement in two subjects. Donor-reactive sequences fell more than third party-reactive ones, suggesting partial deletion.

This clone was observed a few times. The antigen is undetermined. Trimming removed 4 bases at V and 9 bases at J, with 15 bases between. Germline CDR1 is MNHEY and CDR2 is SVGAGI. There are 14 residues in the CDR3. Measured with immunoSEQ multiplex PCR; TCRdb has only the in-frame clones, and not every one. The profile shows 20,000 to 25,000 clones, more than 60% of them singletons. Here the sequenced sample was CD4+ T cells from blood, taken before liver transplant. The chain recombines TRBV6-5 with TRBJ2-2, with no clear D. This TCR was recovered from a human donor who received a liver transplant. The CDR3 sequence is CASSLEGMNRELFF. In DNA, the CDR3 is TGTGCCAGCAGTTTAGAAGGGATGAACCGGGAGCTGTTTTTT.